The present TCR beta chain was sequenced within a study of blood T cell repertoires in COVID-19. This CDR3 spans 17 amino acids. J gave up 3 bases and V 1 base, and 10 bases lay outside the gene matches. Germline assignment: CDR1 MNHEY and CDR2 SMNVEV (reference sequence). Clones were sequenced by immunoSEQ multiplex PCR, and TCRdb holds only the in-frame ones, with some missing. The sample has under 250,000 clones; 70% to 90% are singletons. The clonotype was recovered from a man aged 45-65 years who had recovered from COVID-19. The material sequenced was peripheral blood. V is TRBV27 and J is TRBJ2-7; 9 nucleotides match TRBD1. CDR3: CASSLWGQGSPLYEQYF. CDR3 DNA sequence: TGTGCCAGCAGTTTATGGGGACAGGGATCCCCTCTCTACGAGCAGTACTTC.